One sample yielded the 9 T cell receptor beta chains listed below, sequenced in a study of spatial heterogeneity in lung cancer. TCRdb fed the 5' RACE reads into MiXCR, producing one record per CDR3 protein. Altogether about 38,000 distinct CDR3 sequences are present, around 7.2% being singletons, with the ten largest covering under 30%. The time point here: sample taken at primary tumor resection. Without sorting, whole RNA was sequenced from tumor, nontumor lung or frozen PBMC. The sequenced sample was PBMCs, obtained at surgery. These receptors all come from a male donor with early-stage non-small cell lung cancer.

This clonotype was recorded a few times. The chain employs TRBV5-1 and TRBJ1-1; D uncertain. This CDR3 comprises 14 residues. Germline values: CDR1 SGHRS, CDR2 YFSETQ. Trimming took off 6 bases at V and 3 bases at J, with 15 bases between the two ends. The CDR3 coding sequence is TGCGCCAGCACCCCCGGCAAGGCCCACACTGAAGCTTTCTTT. Its translation: CASTPGKAHTEAFF.

Regarding this clonotype: A much larger clone differs from this one at a single base, so this may be a read error. This chain uses TRBV4-3 with TRBJ2-1; TRBD2 agrees at 7 bases. The CDR3 is made up of 13 amino acids. Germline loops: CDR1 LGHNA, CDR2 YSLEER. CDR3: CASSQRDYNKQFF. Here the CDR3 DNA reads TGCGCCAGCAGCCAGAGGGACTACAATAAGCAGTTCTTC.

This clonotype was observed many times. An end of the junction does not agree with germline; a read error may underlie this. The rearrangement links TRBV12-3 or TRBV12-4 to TRBJ2-5; 8 positions match TRBD2. The length of the CDR3 is 10 residues. The CDR3 bases are TGTGCCAGCAGGGGGACTAGATTGAACTTC. Translated, it gives CASRGTRLNF.

This clonotype was observed many times. The rearrangement links TRBV6-2 or TRBV6-3 to TRBJ1-1, with D possibly being TRBD1 (6 bases). The CDR3 contains 15 residues. Germline V gene sequence: CDR1 MNHEY, CDR2 SVGEGT. The germline V and J ends were trimmed by 0 bases and 1 base, with 9 bases remaining between them. The CDR3 sequence is CASSYSNRANTEAFF. For the CDR3, the DNA is TGTGCCAGCAGTTACTCGAACAGGGCGAACACTGAAGCTTTCTTT.

The chain uses TRBV6-2 or TRBV6-3 and TRBJ2-7; TRBD1 might be the D (7 bases). V was shortened by 6 bases and J by 5 bases, with 35 bases between the two germline ends. Germline CDR1 and CDR2: MNHEY and SVGEGT. The CDR3 runs 20 residues. The CDR3 region has the DNA TGTGCCAGCAGCCTCCCCGACTGGGTCTGCGGAGGGGGCATTAACCACGAGCAGTACGTC. It codes for CASSLPDWVCGGGINHEQYV.

This clonotype came up many times. J is TRBJ2-3 and V is TRBV24-1; D is perhaps TRBD1 (6 bases). Germline lookup yields CDR1 KGHDR and CDR2 SFDVKD. V gave up 7 bases and J gave up 0 bases, with 10 bases separating them. This CDR3 is 14 amino acids long. DNA of the CDR3: TGTGCCACCAGCCGTACAGGGAGCACAGATACGCAGTATTTT. Translated: CATSRTGSTDTQYF.

Only a few counts were recorded for this clonotype. This chain links TRBV12-3 or TRBV12-4 with TRBJ2-5; TRBD2 is a possible D gene (5 bases). CDR3 size: 13 residues. The V and J ends lost 3 bases and 5 bases respectively, with 10 bases between them. CDR3 in amino acids: CASSFGRRETQYF. In DNA form, the CDR3 reads TGTGCCAGCAGTTTCGGCCGGAGGGAGACCCAGTACTTC.

At least ten counts were recorded for this clonotype. V and J are TRBV12-3 or TRBV12-4 and TRBJ2-1; D unclear. V was clipped by 3 bases and J by 0 bases, with 9 bases between them. This CDR3 has 15 residues. The CDR3 loop reads CASSFMDNSYNEQFF. Here the CDR3 DNA reads TGTGCCAGCAGTTTTATGGATAACTCCTACAATGAGCAGTTCTTC.

In DNA form, the CDR3 reads TGTGCCAGCAGCTTAGGCACTTTGGGGGCCGGGGAGCTGTTTTTT. As protein: CASSLGTLGAGELFF. The chain employs TRBV7-6 and TRBJ2-2; D may match TRBD1 or TRBD2 (5 bases each). Germline loops: CDR1 SGHVS, CDR2 FNYEAQ. Trimming stripped 1 base from V and 6 bases from J, with 12 bases between. There are 15 residues in the CDR3.